This TCR beta chain was captured in a study of blood T cell repertoires in COVID-19. Overall study context: Some COVID-19 samples were acute and others convalescent; all came from the United States, Italy and Spain. The cDNA or gDNA used as material had been derived from T cells, B-cell-depleted T cells, or PBMCs.

Authors' analysis steps: Reference gene primer amplification in the assay estimated nucleated cell counts. This table comes from immunoSEQ multiplex PCR, and its TCRdb copy is limited to in-frame clones, with some not included. That table furnishes V, J and clone size, whereas the DNA furnished D and trimming. This table holds around 120,000 clones, roughly 90% found once. V was clipped by 1 base and J by 10 bases; unmatched bases: 9. The length of the CDR3 is 15 residues. Per germline, CDR1 SGDLS and CDR2 YYNGEE. This receptor was obtained from a man over 45 with acute or convalescent COVID-19. The sequenced material came from peripheral blood. This sequence joins TRBV9 and TRBJ2-1; 9 bases agree with TRBD2. CDR3 sequence (DNA): TGTGCCAGCAGCGTAACGGGACTAGCTAGGGAAGAGCAGTTCTTC. This translates into CASSVTGLAREEQFF.